This entry describes one TCR beta chain. This entry belongs to a study of blood T cell repertoires in COVID-19. As for the study in general: Donors in the United States, Italy and Spain gave samples during acute or convalescent COVID-19.

V was clipped by 0 bases and J by 2 bases, with 7 bases between them. This CDR3 has 14 residues. Germline assignment: CDR1 MNHEY and CDR2 SVGAGI. The data were produced by immunoSEQ multiplex PCR, yet TCRdb's version contains in-frame clones alone and is incomplete. The table records about 390,000 clones, more than 70% of them present only once. The TCR sequence derives from an older woman with COVID-19, enrolled during active disease. This sequence joins TRBV6-5 and TRBJ1-1; no firm D call. Sequenced sample: peripheral blood. The CDR3 region has the DNA TGTGCCAGCAGTTACTCCCACGGTAACACTGAAGCTTTCTTT. Its translation: CASSYSHGNTEAFF.